This entry features one T cell receptor beta chain sequence. No antigen is known for it. The data derive from a study of OX40 agonist ivuxolimab in advanced cancers. Study-level background: At 0.01 to 10 mg/kg, ivuxolimab was administered intravenously to patients every 2 weeks. Three patients showed partial responses: one hepatocellular carcinoma and two cutaneous melanoma cases.

Study-wide results and caveats: Also present in some nonresponders was a low level of normalized T-cell clonal expansion. More expanded clones were seen, on average, in CD8+ T cells than in CD4+.

Libraries were prepared by immunoSEQ multiplex PCR; TCRdb keeps only in-frame clonotypes and omits some of them. Here the sample spans over 45,000 clones, 79% being singletons. This CDR3 has 14 amino acids. Germline V CDR1 and CDR2: SGHAT, FQNNGV. The V and J ends lost 9 bases and 8 bases respectively, with 22 bases between them. Sequencing was performed on CD4+ or CD8+ T cells sorted from blood, taken in a trial of the OX40 agonist ivuxolimab. The source of this sequence is an adult with an advanced solid tumor such as melanoma, head and neck, liver or kidney cancer. The J gene is TRBJ1-2, the V gene TRBV11-2; D call uncertain. The CDR3 protein is CASSPHTGSEGYTF. CDR3 DNA: TGTGCCAGTTCCCCTCACACGGGATCGGAGGGCTACACCTTC.